Here is one T cell receptor beta chain with its context. This record comes from a study of blood T cell repertoires in COVID-19. Across the whole study: From the United States, Italy and Spain came samples of acute and convalescent COVID-19. PBMCs, B-cell-depleted T cells, or T cells provided the cDNA or gDNA that made up the material.

The germline V gene encodes CDR1 SGHAT and CDR2 FQNNGV. This CDR3 comprises 15 residues. The ends lost 2 bases at V and 7 bases at J; junction bases unmatched: 7. Authors' methods: Reference gene primer amplification gave estimated nucleated cell counts. The table came from immunoSEQ multiplex PCR; TCRdb's copy has only in-frame clones and leaves some out. The V and J calls and clone size were taken over from that table, and D and trimming were inferred from the DNA. This sample has around 52,000 clones; about 81% occur once, and the top ten carry under 25%. The chain joins TRBV11-2 to TRBJ2-7, with 11 bases that match TRBD2. This TCR was sampled from a woman aged 60-75 years with acute or convalescent COVID-19. Sequenced input: peripheral blood. The CDR3 bases are TGTGCCAGCAGCTTATATCTAGCGGGGGGACAAGAGCAGTACTTC. Translating gives CASSLYLAGGQEQYF.